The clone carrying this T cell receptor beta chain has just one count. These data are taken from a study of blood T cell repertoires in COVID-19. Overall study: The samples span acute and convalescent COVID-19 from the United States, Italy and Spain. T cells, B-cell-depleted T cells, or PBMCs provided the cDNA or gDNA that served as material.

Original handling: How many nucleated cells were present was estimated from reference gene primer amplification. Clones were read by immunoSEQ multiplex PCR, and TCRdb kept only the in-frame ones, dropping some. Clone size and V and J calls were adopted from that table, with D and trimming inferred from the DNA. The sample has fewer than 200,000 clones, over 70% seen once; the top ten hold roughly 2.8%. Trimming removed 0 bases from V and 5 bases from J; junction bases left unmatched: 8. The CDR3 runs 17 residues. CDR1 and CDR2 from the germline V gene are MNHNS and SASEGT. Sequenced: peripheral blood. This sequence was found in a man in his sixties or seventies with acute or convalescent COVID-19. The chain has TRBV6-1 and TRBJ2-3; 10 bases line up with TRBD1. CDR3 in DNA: TGTGCCAGCAGTGAAGCCCCGACAGGGGGCTATGGAGATACGCAGTATTTT. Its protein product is CASSEAPTGGYGDTQYF.